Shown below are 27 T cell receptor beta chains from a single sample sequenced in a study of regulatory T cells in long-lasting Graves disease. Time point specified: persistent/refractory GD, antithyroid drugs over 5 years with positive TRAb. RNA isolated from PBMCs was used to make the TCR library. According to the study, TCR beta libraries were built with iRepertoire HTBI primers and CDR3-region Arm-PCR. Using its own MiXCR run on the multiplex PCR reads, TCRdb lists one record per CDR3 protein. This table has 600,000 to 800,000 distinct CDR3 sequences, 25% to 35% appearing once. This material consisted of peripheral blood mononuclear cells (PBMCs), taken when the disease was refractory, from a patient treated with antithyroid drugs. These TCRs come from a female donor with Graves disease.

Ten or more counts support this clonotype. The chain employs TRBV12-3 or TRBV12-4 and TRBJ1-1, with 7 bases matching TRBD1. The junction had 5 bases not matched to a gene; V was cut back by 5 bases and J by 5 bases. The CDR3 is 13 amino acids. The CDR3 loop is CASSDNRGTEAFF. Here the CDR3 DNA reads TGTGCCAGCAGTGATAACAGGGGAACTGAAGCTTTCTTT.

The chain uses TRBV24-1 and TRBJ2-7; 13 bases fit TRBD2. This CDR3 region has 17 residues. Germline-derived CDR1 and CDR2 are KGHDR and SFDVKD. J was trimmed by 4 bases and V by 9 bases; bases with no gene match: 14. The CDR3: CATGGLAGKTWPYEQYF. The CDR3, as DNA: TGTGCCACCGGGGGACTAGCGGGAAAGACATGGCCATACGAGCAGTACTTC.

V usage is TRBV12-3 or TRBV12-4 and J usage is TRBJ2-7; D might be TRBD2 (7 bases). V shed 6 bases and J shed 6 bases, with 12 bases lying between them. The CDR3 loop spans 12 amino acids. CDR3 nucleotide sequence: TGTGCCAGCAGCCCCGGGGGGCTCGAGCAGTACTTC. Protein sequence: CASSPGGLEQYF.

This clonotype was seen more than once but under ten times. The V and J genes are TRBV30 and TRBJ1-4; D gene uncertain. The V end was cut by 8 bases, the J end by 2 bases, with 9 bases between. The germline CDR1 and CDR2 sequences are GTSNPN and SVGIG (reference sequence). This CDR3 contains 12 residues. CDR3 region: CAGGLTNEKLFF. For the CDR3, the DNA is TGTGCCGGCGGGTTGACTAATGAAAAACTGTTTTTT.

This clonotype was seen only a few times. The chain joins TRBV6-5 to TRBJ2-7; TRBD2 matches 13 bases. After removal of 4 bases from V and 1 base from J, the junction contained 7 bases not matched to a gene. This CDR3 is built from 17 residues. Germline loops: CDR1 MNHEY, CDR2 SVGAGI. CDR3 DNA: TGTGCCAGCAGTTGGACTAGCGGGGGATGGAATTCCTACGAGCAGTACTTC. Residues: CASSWTSGGWNSYEQYF.

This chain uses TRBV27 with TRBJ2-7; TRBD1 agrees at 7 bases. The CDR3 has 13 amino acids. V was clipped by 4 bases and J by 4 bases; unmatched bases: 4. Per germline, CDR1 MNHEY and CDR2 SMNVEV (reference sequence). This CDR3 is CASSSGQQYEQYF. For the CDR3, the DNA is TGTGCCAGCAGTTCGGGACAGCAATACGAGCAGTACTTC.

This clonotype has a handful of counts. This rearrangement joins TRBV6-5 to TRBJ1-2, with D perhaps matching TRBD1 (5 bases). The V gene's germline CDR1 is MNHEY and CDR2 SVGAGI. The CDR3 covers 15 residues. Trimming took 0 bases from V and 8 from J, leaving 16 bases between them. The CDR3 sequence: CASSYSLGRQWGYTF. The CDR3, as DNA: TGTGCCAGCAGTTACTCGCTGGGGCGGCAGTGGGGCTACACCTTC.

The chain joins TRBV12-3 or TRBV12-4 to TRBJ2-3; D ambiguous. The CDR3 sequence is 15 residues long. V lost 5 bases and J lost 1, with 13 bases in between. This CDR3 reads CASSLDRTRTDTQYF. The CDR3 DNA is TGTGCCAGCAGTCTGGACCGCACCCGCACAGATACGCAGTATTTT.

CDR3 DNA sequence: TGTGCCAGCAGACCCCCGGGACAGGGCCCCGAGCAGTACTTC. This gives the protein CASRPPGQGPEQYF. The J gene is TRBJ2-7, the V gene TRBV12-3 or TRBV12-4, with 9 bases fitting TRBD1. V trimming: 6 bases; J trimming: 6 bases; junction bases outside the gene matches: 9. This CDR3 is 14 amino acids long.

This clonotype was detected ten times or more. The CDR3 DNA reads TGTGCCAGCACGATAGGGGACAAAGAGACCCAGTACTTC. Translation gives CASTIGDKETQYF. This rearrangement joins TRBV6-1 to TRBJ2-5, with D possibly being TRBD1 (6 bases). This CDR3 is 13 amino acids long. Between the trimmed V and J ends, which lost 7 bases and 3 bases, there was a span of 12 bases. Per the germline V gene, CDR1 is MNHNS and CDR2 is SASEGT.

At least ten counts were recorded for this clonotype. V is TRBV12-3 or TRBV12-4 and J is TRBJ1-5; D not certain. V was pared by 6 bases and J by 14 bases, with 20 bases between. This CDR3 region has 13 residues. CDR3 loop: CASSSGGLTGEHF. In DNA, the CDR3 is TGTGCCAGCAGCTCCGGTGGTCTGACTGGGGAGCATTTT.

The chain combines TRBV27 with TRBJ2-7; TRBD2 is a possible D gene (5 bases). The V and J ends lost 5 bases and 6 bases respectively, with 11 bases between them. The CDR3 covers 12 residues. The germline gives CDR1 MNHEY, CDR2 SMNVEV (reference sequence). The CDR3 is CASSPPRGEQYF. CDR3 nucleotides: TGTGCCAGCAGTCCCCCCCGGGGCGAGCAGTACTTC.

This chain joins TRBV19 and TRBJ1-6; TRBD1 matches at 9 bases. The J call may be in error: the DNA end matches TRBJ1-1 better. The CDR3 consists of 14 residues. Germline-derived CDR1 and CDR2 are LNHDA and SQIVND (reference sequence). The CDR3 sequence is CASRPAGTGKRAFF. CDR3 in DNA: TGTGCCAGTAGACCAGCCGGGACAGGGAAGCGGGCTTTCTTT.

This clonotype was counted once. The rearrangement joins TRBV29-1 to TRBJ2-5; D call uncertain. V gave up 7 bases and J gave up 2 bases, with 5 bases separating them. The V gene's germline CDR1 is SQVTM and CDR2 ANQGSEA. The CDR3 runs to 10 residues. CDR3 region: CSGIQETQYF. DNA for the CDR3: TGCAGCGGGATTCAAGAGACCCAGTACTTC.

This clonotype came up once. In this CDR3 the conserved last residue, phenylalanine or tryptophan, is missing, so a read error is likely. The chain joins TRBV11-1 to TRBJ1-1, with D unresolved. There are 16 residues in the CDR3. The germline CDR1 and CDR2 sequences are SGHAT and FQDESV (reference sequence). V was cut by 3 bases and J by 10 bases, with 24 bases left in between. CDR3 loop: CASSFVAGRRREVAFL. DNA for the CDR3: TGTGCCAGCAGCTTCGTAGCCGGGCGGCGGCGGGAGGTAGCTTTCCTT.

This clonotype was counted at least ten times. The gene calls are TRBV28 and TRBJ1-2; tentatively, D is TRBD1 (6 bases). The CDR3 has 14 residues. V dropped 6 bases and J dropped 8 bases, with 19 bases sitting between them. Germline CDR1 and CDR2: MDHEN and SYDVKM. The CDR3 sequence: CASRYTDRTIGYTF. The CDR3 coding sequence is TGTGCCAGCAGATACACCGACAGGACTATAGGCTACACCTTC.

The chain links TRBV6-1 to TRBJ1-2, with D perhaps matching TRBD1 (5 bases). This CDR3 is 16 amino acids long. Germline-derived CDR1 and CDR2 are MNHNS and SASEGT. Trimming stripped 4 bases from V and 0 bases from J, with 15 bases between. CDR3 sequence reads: CASSAGAGTPNYGYTF. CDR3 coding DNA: TGTGCCAGCAGTGCGGGAGCAGGGACCCCTAACTATGGCTACACCTTC.

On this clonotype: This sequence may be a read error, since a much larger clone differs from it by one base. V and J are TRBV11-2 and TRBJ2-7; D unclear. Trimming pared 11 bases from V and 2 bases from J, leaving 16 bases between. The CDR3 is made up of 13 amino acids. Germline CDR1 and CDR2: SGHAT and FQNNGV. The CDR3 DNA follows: TGTGCCGGCACCCCGGACGGTACCTACGAGCAGTACTTC. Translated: CAGTPDGTYEQYF.

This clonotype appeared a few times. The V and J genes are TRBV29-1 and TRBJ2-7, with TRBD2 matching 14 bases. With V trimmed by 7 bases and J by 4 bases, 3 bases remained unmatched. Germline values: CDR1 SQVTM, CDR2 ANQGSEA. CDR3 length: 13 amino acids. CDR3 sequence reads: CSAGTSGRYEQYF. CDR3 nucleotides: TGCAGCGCTGGGACTAGCGGGAGATACGAGCAGTACTTC.

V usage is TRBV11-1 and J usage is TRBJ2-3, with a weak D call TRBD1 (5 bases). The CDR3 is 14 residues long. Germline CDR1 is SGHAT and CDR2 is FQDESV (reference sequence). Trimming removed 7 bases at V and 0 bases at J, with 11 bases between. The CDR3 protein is CASMRTPSTDTQYF. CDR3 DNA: TGTGCCAGCATGAGGACACCGAGCACAGATACGCAGTATTTT.

The CDR3 spells CSASGGQGVQPQHF. The DNA for the CDR3 is TGCAGTGCTTCCGGGGGACAGGGAGTTCAGCCCCAGCATTTT. The chain is built from TRBV20-1 and TRBJ1-5; 9 nucleotides agree with TRBD1. Germline V gives CDR1 DFQATT, CDR2 SNEGSKA (reference sequence). CDR3 size: 14 residues. The V segment lost 5 bases and the J segment 6 bases; nucleotides outside the gene matches: 8.

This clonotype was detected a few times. The CDR3 spells CASRTQGKGYTF. The CDR3 nucleotides read TGTGCCAGCAGAACACAGGGTAAGGGCTACACCTTC. The chain recombines TRBV27 with TRBJ1-2; tentative D call: TRBD1 (6 bases). The CDR3 spans 12 residues. The ends were cut back, 6 bases at V and 8 bases at J, with 13 bases in the middle. Germline CDR1 is MNHEY and CDR2 is SMNVEV (reference sequence).

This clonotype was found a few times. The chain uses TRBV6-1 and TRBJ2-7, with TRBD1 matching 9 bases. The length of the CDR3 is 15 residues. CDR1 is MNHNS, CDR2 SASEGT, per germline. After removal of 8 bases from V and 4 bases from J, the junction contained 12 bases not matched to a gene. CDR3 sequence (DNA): TGTGCCAGCTCGTCCCGGGACAGGGACCTTTACGAGCAGTACTTC. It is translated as CASSSRDRDLYEQYF.

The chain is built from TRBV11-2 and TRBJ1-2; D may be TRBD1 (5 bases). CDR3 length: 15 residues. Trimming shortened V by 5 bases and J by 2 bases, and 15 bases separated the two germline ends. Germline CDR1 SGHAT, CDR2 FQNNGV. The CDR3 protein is CASSPRQPPNYGYTF. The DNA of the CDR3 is TGTGCCAGCAGCCCGCGACAGCCCCCAAACTATGGCTACACCTTC.

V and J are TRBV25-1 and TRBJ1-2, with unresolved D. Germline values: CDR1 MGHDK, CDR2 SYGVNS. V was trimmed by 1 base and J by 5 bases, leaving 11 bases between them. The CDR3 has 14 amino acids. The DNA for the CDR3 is TGTGCCAGCAGTGAATCGGGAAGGCCTTATGGCTACACCTTC. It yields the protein CASSESGRPYGYTF.

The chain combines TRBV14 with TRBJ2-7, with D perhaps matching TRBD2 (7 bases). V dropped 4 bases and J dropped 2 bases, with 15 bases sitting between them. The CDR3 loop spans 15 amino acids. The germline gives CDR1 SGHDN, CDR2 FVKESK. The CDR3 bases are TGTGCCAGCAGCCGCCAAGGGGGACTAACCTACGAGCAGTACTTC. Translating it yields CASSRQGGLTYEQYF.

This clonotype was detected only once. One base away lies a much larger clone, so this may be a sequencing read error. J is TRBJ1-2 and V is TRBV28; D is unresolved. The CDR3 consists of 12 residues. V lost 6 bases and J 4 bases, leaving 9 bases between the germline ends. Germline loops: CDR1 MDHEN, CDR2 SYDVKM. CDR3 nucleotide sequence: TGTGCCAGCAGGAGCTTGGCCTATGGCTACACCTTC. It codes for CASRSLAYGYTF.